The clone carrying this T cell receptor (beta chain) turned up a few times. V was clipped by 1 base and J by 7 bases, with 10 bases between them. The germline gives CDR1 SEHNR, CDR2 FQNEAQ (reference sequence). This CDR3 contains 13 residues. This record comes from a study of blood T cell repertoires in COVID-19. Study details: Samples came from the United States, Italy and Spain, spanning acute and convalescent COVID-19.

As originally analysed: Using reference gene primer amplification, nucleated cell counts were estimated. Sequenced by immunoSEQ multiplex PCR; TCRdb stores in-frame clones only, minus some. D and trimming come from the DNA, and the V and J calls and clone size come from that table. Found here are a few hundred thousand clones, approximately 87% of them singletons; the top ten hold roughly a tenth. The sequencing input was PBMCs or T cells enriched from blood (not recorded which). The sequence derives from a woman between 45 and 65 years old who had recovered from COVID-19. The chain links TRBV7-9 to TRBJ1-1; weak D call: TRBD1 (5 bases). The CDR3 spells CASSLGQGGEAFF. The CDR3 region has the DNA TGTGCCAGCAGCTTAGGGCAGGGTGGTGAAGCTTTCTTT.